This T cell receptor (beta chain) was recovered during a study of blood T cell repertoires in COVID-19. Whole-study context: The origin of the acute and convalescent COVID-19 samples was the United States, Italy and Spain. The cDNA or gDNA used as material had been derived from T cells, B-cell-depleted T cells, or PBMCs.

Donors were grouped by their self-reported clinical history. V was cut by 5 bases and J by 6 bases, with 31 bases left in between. Germline CDR1 MNHEY, CDR2 SMNVEV (reference sequence). The length of the CDR3 is 19 residues. As handled by the study authors: Nucleated cell counts were estimated from reference gene primer amplification. The protocol was immunoSEQ multiplex PCR, while the TCRdb copy is restricted to in-frame clones and leaves out a portion. V, J and clone size reflect that table, while D and trimming were determined from the DNA. The sample has a few hundred thousand clones, about nine tenths seen once.

Sample: PBMCs or T cells enriched from blood (not recorded which). This chain joins TRBV27 and TRBJ2-5, with a tentative D call TRBD2 (7 bases). This TCR came from a woman between 40 and 50 years old who had recovered from COVID-19. For the CDR3, the DNA is TGTGCCAGCAGTCCCATCCCCCGCGGGGGCAGACCAGGGCGAAAGACCCAGTACTTC. Amino acid sequence: CASSPIPRGGRPGRKTQYF.